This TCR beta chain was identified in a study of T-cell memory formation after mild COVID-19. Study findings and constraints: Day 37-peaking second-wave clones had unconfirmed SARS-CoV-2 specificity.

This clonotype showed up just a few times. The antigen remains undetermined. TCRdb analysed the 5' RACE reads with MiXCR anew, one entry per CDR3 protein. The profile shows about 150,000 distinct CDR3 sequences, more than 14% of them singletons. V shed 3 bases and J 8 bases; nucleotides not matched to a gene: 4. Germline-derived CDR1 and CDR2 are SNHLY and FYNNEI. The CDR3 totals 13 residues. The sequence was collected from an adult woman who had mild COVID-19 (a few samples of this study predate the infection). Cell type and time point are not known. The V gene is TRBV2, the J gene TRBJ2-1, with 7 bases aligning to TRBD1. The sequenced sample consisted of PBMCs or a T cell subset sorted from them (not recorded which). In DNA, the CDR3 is TGTGCCAGCAGTGATGAGGGGGCGGATGAGCAGTTCTTC. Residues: CASSDEGADEQFF.